Listed below are T cell receptor beta chains from one sample, sequenced in a study of Ad26.COV2.S vaccination and SARS-CoV-2 variants. Data came from immunoSEQ multiplex PCR; TCRdb stores just in-frame clones and leaves some out. Among tens of thousands of clones listed, about four fifths were seen once. The sample was peripheral blood, taken after recovery from COVID-19. The receptors were gathered from a human donor who had recovered from COVID-19. Both conserved end residues are part of each CDR3. A D gene is named only where the DNA matches it firmly. Clone sizes are given selectively: once, few, many, or a class where the clone is expanded.

NA,TRBV9,few,17,TRBJ2-1,CASSVAGFRSSYNEQFF,TGTGCCAGCAGCGTAGCTGGGTTCCGGAGCTCCTACAATGAGCAGTTCTTC
NA,TRBV27,NA,17,TRBJ1-2,CASSLSGVDLLNYGYTF,TGTGCCAGCAGTTTATCGGGTGTTGATTTACTAAACTATGGCTACACCTTC
TRBD2,TRBV5-1,once,15,TRBJ2-3,CASSLGLAVSDTQYF,TGCGCCAGCAGCTTGGGACTAGCGGTTTCAGATACGCAGTATTTT
NA,TRBV7-9,NA,12,TRBJ1-6,CASSPNNSPLHF,TGTGCCAGCAGCCCTAATAATTCACCCCTCCACTTT
TRBD1,TRBV28,NA,14,TRBJ1-2,CASRSQGAGYGYTF,TGTGCCAGCAGGTCACAGGGGGCCGGCTATGGCTACACCTTC
NA,TRBV29-1,many,13,TRBJ1-4,CSVVAGIRGKLFF,TGCAGCGTTGTCGCAGGGATCCGGGGAAAACTGTTTTTT
TRBD1,TRBV4-2,NA,19,TRBJ1-3,CASSPVLDREKKTGNTIYF,TGTGCCAGCAGCCCCGTCCTGGACAGGGAGAAAAAGACGGGAAACACCATATATTTT
NA,TRBV28,NA,14,TRBJ1-3,CASSLYTSGNTIYF,TGTGCCAGCAGTTTATACACTTCTGGAAACACCATATATTTT
NA,TRBV3-1/TRBV3-2,NA,14,TRBJ2-3,CASSRFEGTDTQYF,TGTGCCAGCAGCCGGTTCGAGGGCACAGATACGCAGTATTTT
NA,TRBV2,NA,13,TRBJ2-5,CASRGARSGTQYF,TGTGCCAGCAGGGGGGCGCGGTCGGGGACCCAGTACTTC
TRBD1,TRBV5-4,NA,14,TRBJ1-2,CASSLDRVAYGYTF,TGTGCCAGCAGCTTAGACAGGGTAGCCTATGGCTACACCTTC
TRBD2,TRBV19,NA,16,TRBJ2-2,CATAPLAGVIAGELFF,TGTGCCACCGCACCCCTAGCGGGAGTAATAGCCGGGGAGCTGTTTTTT
TRBD1,TRBV6-5,NA,14,TRBJ1-5,CASSGQGGNQPQHF,TGTGCCAGTTCAGGACAGGGGGGTAATCAGCCCCAGCATTTT
TRBD1,TRBV27,NA,15,TRBJ1-4,CASSPRTGRNEKLFF,TGTGCCAGCAGTCCTCGGACAGGGAGGAATGAAAAACTGTTTTTT
NA,TRBV7-2,NA,16,TRBJ1-1,CASSLWMSLLNTEAFF,TGTGCCAGCAGCTTATGGATGTCGCTGTTGAACACTGAAGCTTTCTTT
TRBD2,TRBV9,NA,15,TRBJ2-3,CASSVGLAYTDTQYF,TGTGCCAGCAGCGTAGGACTAGCGTACACAGATACGCAGTATTTT
NA,TRBV9,NA,14,TRBJ1-5,CASSAARQGQPQHF,TGTGCCAGCAGCGCCGCCAGGCAGGGTCAGCCCCAGCATTTT
TRBD1,TRBV5-4,NA,13,TRBJ2-7,CASSSTGVDGQYF,TGTGCCAGCAGCTCGACAGGGGTCGACGGGCAGTACTTC
TRBD2,TRBV4-1,NA,15,TRBJ2-1,CASSHDSGRAYEQFF,TGCGCCAGCAGCCATGATAGCGGGAGGGCCTATGAGCAGTTCTTC
NA,TRBV7-3,once,14,TRBJ2-3,CASSLVGSTDTQYF,TGTGCCAGCAGCTTAGTGGGCTCAACAGATACGCAGTATTTT
TRBD1,TRBV27,NA,15,TRBJ1-1,CASSRTGYSELGAFF,TGTGCCAGCTCGAGGACAGGGTACTCCGAACTCGGAGCTTTCTTT